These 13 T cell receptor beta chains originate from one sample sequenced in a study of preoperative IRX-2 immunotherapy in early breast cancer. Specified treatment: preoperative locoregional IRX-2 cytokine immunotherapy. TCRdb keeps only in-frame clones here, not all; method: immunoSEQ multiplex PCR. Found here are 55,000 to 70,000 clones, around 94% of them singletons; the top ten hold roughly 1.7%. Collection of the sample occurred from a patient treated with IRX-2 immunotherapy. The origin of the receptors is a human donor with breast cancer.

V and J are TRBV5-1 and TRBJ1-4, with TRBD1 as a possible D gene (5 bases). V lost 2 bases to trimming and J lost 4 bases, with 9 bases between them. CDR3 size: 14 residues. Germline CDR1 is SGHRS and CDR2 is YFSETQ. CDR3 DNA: TGCGCCAGCAGCTTTGAGGGGCGTAATGAAAAACTGTTTTTT. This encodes CASSFEGRNEKLFF. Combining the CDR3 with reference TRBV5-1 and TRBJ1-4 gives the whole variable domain KAGVTQTPRYLIKTRGQQVTLSCSPISGHRSVSWYQQTPGQGLQFLFEYFSETQRNKGNFPGRFSGRQFSNSRSEMNVSTLELGDSALYLCASSFEGRNEKLFFGSGTQLSVL.

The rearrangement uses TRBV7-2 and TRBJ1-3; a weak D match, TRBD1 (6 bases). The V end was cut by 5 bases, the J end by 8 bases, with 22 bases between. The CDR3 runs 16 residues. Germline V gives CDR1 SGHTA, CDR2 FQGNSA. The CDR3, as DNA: TGTGCCAGCAGCCCAGTAGGGGACACGGGATCTTACACCATATATTTT. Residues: CASSPVGDTGSYTIYF. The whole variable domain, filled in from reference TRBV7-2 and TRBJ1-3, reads GAGVSQSPSNKVTEKGKDVELRCDPISGHTALYWYRQSLGQGLEFLIYFQGNSAPDKSGLPSDRFSAERTGGSVSTLTIQRTQQEDSAVYLCASSPVGDTGSYTIYFGEGSWLTVV.

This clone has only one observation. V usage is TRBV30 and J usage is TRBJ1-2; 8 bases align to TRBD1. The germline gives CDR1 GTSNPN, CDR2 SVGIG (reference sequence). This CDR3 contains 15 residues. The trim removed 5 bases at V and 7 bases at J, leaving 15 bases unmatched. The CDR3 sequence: CAWGPGGQGFGGYTF. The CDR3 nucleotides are TGTGCCTGGGGACCCGGTGGACAGGGCTTTGGTGGCTACACCTTC.

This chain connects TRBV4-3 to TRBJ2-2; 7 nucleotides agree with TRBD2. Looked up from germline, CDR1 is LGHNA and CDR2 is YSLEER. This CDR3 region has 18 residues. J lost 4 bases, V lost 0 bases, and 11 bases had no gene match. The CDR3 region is CASSQDPLRERGTGELFF. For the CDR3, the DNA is TGCGCCAGCAGCCAAGACCCTCTGCGCGAGCGGGGCACCGGGGAGCTGTTTTTT.

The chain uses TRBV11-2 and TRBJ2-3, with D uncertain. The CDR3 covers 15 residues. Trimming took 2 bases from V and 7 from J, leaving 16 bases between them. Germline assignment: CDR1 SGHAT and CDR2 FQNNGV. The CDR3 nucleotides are TGTGCCAGCAGCTTATATAGTAATCCCAGGAATACGCAGTATTTT. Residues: CASSLYSNPRNTQYF.

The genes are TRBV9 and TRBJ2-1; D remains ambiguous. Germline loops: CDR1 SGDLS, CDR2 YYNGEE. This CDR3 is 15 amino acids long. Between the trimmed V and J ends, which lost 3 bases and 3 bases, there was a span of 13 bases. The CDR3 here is CASSDGHYYYNEQFF. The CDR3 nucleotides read TGTGCCAGCAGCGATGGCCACTACTACTACAATGAGCAGTTCTTC.

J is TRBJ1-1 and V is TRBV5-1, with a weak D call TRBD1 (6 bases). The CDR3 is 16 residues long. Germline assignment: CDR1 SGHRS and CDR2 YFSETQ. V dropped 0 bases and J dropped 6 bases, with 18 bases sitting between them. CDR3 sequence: CASSLGVGGAWAEAFF. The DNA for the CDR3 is TGCGCCAGCAGCTTGGGGGTGGGGGGCGCGTGGGCTGAAGCTTTCTTT.

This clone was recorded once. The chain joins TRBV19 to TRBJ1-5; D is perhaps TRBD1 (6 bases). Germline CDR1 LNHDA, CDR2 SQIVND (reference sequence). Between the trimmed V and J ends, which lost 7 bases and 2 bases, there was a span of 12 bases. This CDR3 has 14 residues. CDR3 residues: CASTTRQGNQPQHF. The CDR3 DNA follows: TGTGCCAGTACCACAAGACAGGGCAATCAGCCCCAGCATTTT.

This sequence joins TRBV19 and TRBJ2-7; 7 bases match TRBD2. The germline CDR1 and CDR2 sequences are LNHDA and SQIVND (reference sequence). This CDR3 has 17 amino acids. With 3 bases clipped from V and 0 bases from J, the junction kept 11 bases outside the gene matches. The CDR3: CASSMSRGSGVSYEQYF. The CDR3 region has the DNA TGTGCCAGTAGTATGTCGCGGGGGAGCGGGGTCTCCTACGAGCAGTACTTC.

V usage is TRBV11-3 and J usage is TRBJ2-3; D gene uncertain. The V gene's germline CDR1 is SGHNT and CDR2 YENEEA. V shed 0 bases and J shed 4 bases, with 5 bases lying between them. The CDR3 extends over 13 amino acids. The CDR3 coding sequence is TGTGCCAGCAGCTTAGAGGGGTCAGATACGCAGTATTTT. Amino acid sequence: CASSLEGSDTQYF.

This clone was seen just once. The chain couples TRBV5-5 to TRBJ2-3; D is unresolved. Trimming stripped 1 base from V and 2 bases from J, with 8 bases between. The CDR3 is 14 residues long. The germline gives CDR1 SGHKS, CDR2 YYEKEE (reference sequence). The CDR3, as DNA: TGTGCCAGCAGCTTGATAGGGAACACAGATACGCAGTATTTT. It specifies CASSLIGNTDTQYF.

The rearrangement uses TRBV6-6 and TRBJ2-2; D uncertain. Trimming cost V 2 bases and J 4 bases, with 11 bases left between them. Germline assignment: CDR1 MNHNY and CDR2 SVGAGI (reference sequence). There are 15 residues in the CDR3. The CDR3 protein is CASSYLVGFTGELFF. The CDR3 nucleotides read TGTGCCAGCAGTTACCTCGTCGGGTTCACCGGGGAGCTGTTTTTT.

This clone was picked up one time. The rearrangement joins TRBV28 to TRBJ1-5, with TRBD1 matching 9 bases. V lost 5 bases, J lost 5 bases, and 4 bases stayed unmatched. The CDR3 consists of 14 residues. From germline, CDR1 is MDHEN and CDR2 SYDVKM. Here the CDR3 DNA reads TGTGCCAGCAGTATACAGGGGGCGCATCAGCCCCAGCATTTT. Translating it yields CASSIQGAHQPQHF.